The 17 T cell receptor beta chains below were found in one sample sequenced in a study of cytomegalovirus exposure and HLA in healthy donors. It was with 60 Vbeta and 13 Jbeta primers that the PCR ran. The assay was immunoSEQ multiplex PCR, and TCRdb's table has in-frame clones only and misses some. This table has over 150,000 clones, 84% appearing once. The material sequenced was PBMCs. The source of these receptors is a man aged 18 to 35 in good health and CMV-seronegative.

The CDR3 nucleotides read TGTGCCAGCAGCTTGGAGGGTAGCGGGAGACGGGGCACAGATACGCAGTATTTT. It yields the protein CASSLEGSGRRGTDTQYF. The chain combines TRBV5-4 with TRBJ2-3, with 9 bases matching TRBD2. The CDR3 covers 18 residues. CDR1 and CDR2 from the germline V gene are SGHNT and YYREEE (reference sequence). The ends lost 0 bases at V and 1 base at J; junction bases unmatched: 9.

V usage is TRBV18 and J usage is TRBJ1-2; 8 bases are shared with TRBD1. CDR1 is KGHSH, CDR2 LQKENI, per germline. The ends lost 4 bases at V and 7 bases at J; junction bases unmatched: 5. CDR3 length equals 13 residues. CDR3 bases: TGTGCCAGCTCACAAAGGACAGGGCCTGGCTACACCTTC. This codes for CASSQRTGPGYTF.

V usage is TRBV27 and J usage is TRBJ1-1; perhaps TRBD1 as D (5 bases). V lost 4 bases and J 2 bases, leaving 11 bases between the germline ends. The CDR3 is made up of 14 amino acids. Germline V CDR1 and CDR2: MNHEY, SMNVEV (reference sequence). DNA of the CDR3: TGTGCCAGCAGTTCGGGGGTTGGAAACACTGAAGCTTTCTTT. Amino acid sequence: CASSSGVGNTEAFF.

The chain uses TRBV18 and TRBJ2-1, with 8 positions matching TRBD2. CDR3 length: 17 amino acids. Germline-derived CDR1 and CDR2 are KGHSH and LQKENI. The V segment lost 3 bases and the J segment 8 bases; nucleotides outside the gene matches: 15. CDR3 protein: CASSPRWREVKRYEQFF. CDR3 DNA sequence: TGTGCCAGCTCACCGAGGTGGCGGGAGGTTAAGAGGTATGAGCAGTTCTTC.

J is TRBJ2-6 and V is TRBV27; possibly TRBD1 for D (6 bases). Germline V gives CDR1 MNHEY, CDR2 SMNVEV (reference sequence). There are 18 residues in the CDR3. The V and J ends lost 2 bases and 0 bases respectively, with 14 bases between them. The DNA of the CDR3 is TGTGCCAGCAGTTTAAGGGGACACCAAATCTCTGGGGCCAACGTCCTGACTTTC. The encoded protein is CASSLRGHQISGANVLTF.

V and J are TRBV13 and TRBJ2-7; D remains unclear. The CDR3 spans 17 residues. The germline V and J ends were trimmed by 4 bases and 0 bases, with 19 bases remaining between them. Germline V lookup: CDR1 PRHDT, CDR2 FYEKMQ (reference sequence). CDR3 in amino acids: CASSSPKSQDFSYEQYF. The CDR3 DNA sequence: TGTGCCAGCAGCTCGCCCAAATCCCAGGATTTCTCCTACGAGCAGTACTTC. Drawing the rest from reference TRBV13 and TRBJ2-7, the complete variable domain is AAGVIQSPRHLIKEKRETATLKCYPIPRHDTVYWYQQGPGQDPQFLISFYEKMQSDKGSIPDRFSAQQFSDYHSELNMSSLELGDSALYFCASSSPKSQDFSYEQYFGPGTRLTVT.

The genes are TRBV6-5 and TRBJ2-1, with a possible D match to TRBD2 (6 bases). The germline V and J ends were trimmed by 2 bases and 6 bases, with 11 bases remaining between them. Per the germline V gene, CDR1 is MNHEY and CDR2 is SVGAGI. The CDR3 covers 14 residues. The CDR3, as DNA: TGTGCCAGCAGTTACCTTGGGGGGACCAATGAGCAGTTCTTC. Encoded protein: CASSYLGGTNEQFF.

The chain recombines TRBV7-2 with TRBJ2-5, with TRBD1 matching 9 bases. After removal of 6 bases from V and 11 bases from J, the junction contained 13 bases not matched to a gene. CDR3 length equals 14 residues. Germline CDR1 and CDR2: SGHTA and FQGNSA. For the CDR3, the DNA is TGTGCCAGCAGTCAACAGGGGACAGGGTGGGAGCAGTACTTC. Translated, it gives CASSQQGTGWEQYF.

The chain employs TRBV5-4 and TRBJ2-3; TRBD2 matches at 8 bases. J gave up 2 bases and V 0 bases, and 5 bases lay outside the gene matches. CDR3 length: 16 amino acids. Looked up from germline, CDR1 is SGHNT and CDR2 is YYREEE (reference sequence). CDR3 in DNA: TGTGCCAGCAGCTTGGAACTAGCGGAGACCACAGATACGCAGTATTTT. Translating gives CASSLELAETTDTQYF.

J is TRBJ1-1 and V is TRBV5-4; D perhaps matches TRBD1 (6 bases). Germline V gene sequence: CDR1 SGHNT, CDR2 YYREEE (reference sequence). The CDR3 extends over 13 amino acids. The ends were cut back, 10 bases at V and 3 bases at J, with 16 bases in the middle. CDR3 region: CAGGGRGDTEAFF. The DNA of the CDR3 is TGTGCCGGGGGCGGCAGGGGTGACACTGAAGCTTTCTTT. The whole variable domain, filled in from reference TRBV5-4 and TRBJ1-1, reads ETGVTQSPTHLIKTRGQQVTLRCSSQSGHNTVSWYQQALGQGPQFIFQYYREEENGRGNFPPRFSGLQFPNYSSELNVNALELDDSALYLCAGGGRGDTEAFFGQGTRLTVV.

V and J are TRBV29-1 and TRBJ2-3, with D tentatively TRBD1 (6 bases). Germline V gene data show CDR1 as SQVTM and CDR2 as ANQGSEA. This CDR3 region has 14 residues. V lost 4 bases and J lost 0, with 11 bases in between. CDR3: CSVGLGHSTDTQYF. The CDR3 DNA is TGCAGCGTTGGACTGGGACATAGCACAGATACGCAGTATTTT.

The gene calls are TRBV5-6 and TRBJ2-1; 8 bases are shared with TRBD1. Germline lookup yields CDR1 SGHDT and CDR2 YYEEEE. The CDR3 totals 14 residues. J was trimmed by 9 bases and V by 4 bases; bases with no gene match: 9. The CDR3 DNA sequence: TGTGCCAGCAGCCCGAGGACAGGGTTTGTTGAGCAGTTCTTC. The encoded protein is CASSPRTGFVEQFF.

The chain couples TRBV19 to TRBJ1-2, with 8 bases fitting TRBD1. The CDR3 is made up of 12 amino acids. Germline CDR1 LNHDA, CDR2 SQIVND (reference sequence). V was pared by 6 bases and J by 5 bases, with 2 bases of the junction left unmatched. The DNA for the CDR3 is TGTGCCAGTAGCGACAGGGGATATGGCTACACCTTC. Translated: CASSDRGYGYTF.

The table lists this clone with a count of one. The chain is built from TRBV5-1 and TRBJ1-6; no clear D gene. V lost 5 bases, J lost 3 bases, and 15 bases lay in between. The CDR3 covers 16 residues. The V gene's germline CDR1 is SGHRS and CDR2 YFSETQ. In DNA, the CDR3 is TGCGCCAGCAGTGTGAGCGTAGGGAGCTATAATTCACCCCTCCACTTT. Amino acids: CASSVSVGSYNSPLHF.

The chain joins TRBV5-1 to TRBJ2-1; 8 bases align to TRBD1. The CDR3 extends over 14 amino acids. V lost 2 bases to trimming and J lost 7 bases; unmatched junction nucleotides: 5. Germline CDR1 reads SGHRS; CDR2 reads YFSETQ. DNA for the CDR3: TGCGCCAGCAGCTTACGGACAGGGTTAAATGAGCAGTTCTTC. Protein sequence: CASSLRTGLNEQFF.

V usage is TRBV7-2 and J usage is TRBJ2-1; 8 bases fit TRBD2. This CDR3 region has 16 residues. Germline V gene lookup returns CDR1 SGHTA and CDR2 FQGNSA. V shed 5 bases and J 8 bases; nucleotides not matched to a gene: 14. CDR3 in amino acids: CASSPFRAGEPHEQFF. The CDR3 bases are TGTGCCAGCAGCCCTTTTCGAGCGGGAGAGCCCCATGAGCAGTTCTTC.

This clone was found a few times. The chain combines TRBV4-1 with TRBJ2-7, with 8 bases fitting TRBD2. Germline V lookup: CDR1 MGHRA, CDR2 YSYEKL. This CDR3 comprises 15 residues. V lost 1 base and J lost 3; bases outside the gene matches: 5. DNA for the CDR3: TGCGCCAGCAGCCAAGTAACTAGCGGCGACTACGAGCAGTACTTC. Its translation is CASSQVTSGDYEQYF.